This TCR beta chain is from a study of tumor-infiltrating lymphocytes in primary liver carcinoma. Taking about 19-31 mg of unsorted bulk tissue, the authors co-extracted RNA and DNA. Using a constant-region primer together with ProtoScript II reverse transcriptase, TCR beta cDNA was made from 500 ng of total RNA. Generation of the TCR beta libraries relied on three nested multiplex PCR rounds using slightly modified ARM-PCR. TRBV1-TRBV30 forward primers paired with a C-beta reverse primer were used in the first two PCR rounds, which ran roughly 10 cycles each. TCRdb re-derived calls from the multiplex PCR reads in MiXCR, one entry per CDR3 protein. Here the sample spans 40,000 or so distinct CDR3 sequences, more than 70% being singletons. The CDR3 totals 16 residues. Losses at the gene ends were 8 bases for V and 2 bases for J; bases not matched to a gene: 9. This clonotype appeared many times.

The chain joins TRBV12-3 or TRBV12-4 to TRBJ2-6; 7 bases line up with TRBD1. The sample was tumor-adjacent normal liver tissue. The origin of this receptor is a woman aged 25 to 39 with primary liver carcinoma and hepatitis B virus infection. The CDR3 protein is CASGRNRGTGANVLTF. In DNA form, the CDR3 reads TGTGCCAGCGGTCGTAACAGGGGCACTGGGGCCAACGTCCTGACTTTC.